Below, 19 T cell receptor beta chains from the same sample are listed, as sequenced in a study of OX40 agonist ivuxolimab in advanced cancers. TCRdb's table, derived via immunoSEQ multiplex PCR, lists solely in-frame clones and lacks some. The data contain 15,000 to 25,000 clones, approximately 88% of them seen just once; the ten biggest clones take up about 50%. Here the sequenced sample was CD4+ or CD8+ T cells sorted from blood, taken in a trial of the OX40 agonist ivuxolimab. The receptors derive from an adult with an advanced solid tumor such as melanoma, head and neck, liver or kidney cancer.

DNA of the CDR3: TGTGCCAGCAGTACACAATCCGGGAACACTGAAGCTTTCTTT. Translating it yields CASSTQSGNTEAFF. This rearrangement joins TRBV6-5 to TRBJ1-1; D is ambiguous. The CDR3 loop spans 14 amino acids. The ends were cut back, 5 bases at V and 1 base at J, with 11 bases in the middle. Germline V gene sequence: CDR1 MNHEY, CDR2 SVGAGI.

This clone qualifies as large. The CDR3 is CASSLSYGLASEQYF. The CDR3 nucleotides are TGTGCCAGCAGCTTGAGTTACGGACTAGCGAGCGAGCAGTACTTC. The chain couples TRBV11-2 to TRBJ2-7, with 9 bases aligning to TRBD2. The CDR3 runs to 15 residues. V lost 3 bases and J lost 6; bases outside the gene matches: 9. Germline V CDR1 and CDR2: SGHAT, FQNNGV.

V gene TRBV29-1 combines with J gene TRBJ2-1, with D hard to call. V was shortened by 4 bases and J by 0 bases, with 7 bases between the two germline ends. The CDR3 runs 13 residues. Germline CDR1 SQVTM, CDR2 ANQGSEA. The CDR3 sequence is CSVVGGSYNEQFF. The CDR3 DNA is TGCAGCGTTGTGGGCGGCTCCTACAATGAGCAGTTCTTC.

There are a few counts of this clone. The CDR3 loop is CASSQATGLEETQYF. As DNA, the CDR3 is TGCGCCAGCAGCCAAGCCACAGGACTAGAAGAGACCCAGTACTTC. The chain is built from TRBV4-3 and TRBJ2-5; 7 bases are shared with TRBD2. The V gene end was trimmed by 1 base and the J gene end by 3 bases; junction bases not matched to a gene: 5. The V gene's germline CDR1 is LGHNA and CDR2 YSLEER. CDR3 size: 15 residues.

The chain links TRBV28 to TRBJ2-7; D is uncertain. Germline CDR1 MDHEN, CDR2 SYDVKM. The CDR3 length is 12 residues. Deletions cut 5 bases from V and 4 bases from J, with 9 bases between. The CDR3 sequence: CASSPALYEQYF. The CDR3 DNA reads as TGTGCCAGCAGTCCCGCGCTGTACGAGCAGTACTTC.

The V and J genes are TRBV5-1 and TRBJ1-2, with 7 positions matching TRBD1. CDR1 is SGHRS, CDR2 YFSETQ, per germline. CDR3 length: 16 amino acids. J gave up 5 bases and V 6 bases, and 16 bases lay outside the gene matches. The CDR3 sequence is CASNDGETGDIYGYTF. CDR3 nucleotides: TGCGCCAGCAACGATGGGGAAACAGGGGACATATATGGCTACACCTTC.

The chain employs TRBV18 and TRBJ1-2; 8 nucleotides match TRBD1. V dropped 6 bases and J dropped 4; count of bases not matched to a gene: 13. Per germline, CDR1 KGHSH and CDR2 LQKENI. The CDR3 is 16 amino acids. The CDR3 is CASSPSGTGPFYGYTF. CDR3 DNA sequence: TGTGCCAGCTCTCCTTCCGGGACAGGACCCTTCTATGGCTACACCTTC.

J is TRBJ2-1 and V is TRBV4-1; 7 bases fit TRBD1. This CDR3 has 15 residues. V gave up 0 bases and J gave up 5 bases; unmatched junction bases: 4. CDR1 and CDR2 from the germline V gene are MGHRA and YSYEKL. The CDR3: CASSQDGTANNEQFF. CDR3 sequence (DNA): TGCGCCAGCAGCCAAGACGGGACAGCTAACAATGAGCAGTTCTTC.

Details on this clone: Other DNA sequences of this sample code for an identical CDR3. J is TRBJ1-1 and V is TRBV28, with D maybe TRBD1 (6 bases). V lost 3 bases and J 6 bases, leaving 14 bases between the germline ends. Germline values: CDR1 MDHEN, CDR2 SYDVKM. The CDR3 runs 14 residues. The CDR3 bases are TGTGCCAGCAGTTTTCTCGGGGAGGGGGCTGAAGCTTTCTTT. Amino acids: CASSFLGEGAEAFF.

CDR3 in DNA: TGTGCCAGCAGCACGGACAGGAGCTACGAGCAGTACTTC. This translates into CASSTDRSYEQYF. This rearrangement joins TRBV11-1 to TRBJ2-7; TRBD1 matches at 7 bases. The V and J ends lost 5 bases and 3 bases, in that order; junction bases with no gene match: 4. Germline V lookup: CDR1 SGHAT, CDR2 FQDESV (reference sequence). This CDR3 has 13 residues.

The chain has TRBV19 and TRBJ2-3; D may be TRBD1 (6 bases). The CDR3 covers 16 residues. V was clipped by 5 bases and J by 4 bases, with 19 bases between them. Germline V gene sequence: CDR1 LNHDA, CDR2 SQIVND (reference sequence). In DNA form, the CDR3 reads TGTGCCAGTAGTTTCCCCGGGGCAGGGGTTGCAGATACGCAGTATTTT. Translating gives CASSFPGAGVADTQYF.

The chain combines TRBV27 with TRBJ2-2; D not resolved. The CDR3 sequence is 14 residues long. Trimming removed 3 bases from V and 0 bases from J, with 5 bases in between. Germline CDR1 MNHEY, CDR2 SMNVEV (reference sequence). This CDR3 reads CASSFYPNTGELFF. CDR3 in DNA: TGTGCCAGCAGTTTTTATCCGAACACCGGGGAGCTGTTTTTT.

The CDR3, as DNA: TGTGCCAGCAGTTTCGGGAGCCACAATCAGCCCCAGCATTTT. It translates to CASSFGSHNQPQHF. The chain combines TRBV28 with TRBJ1-5; D unclear. Germline V CDR1 and CDR2: MDHEN, SYDVKM. The length of the CDR3 is 14 residues. The germline V and J ends were trimmed by 3 bases and 3 bases, with 9 bases remaining between them.

A few counts support this clone. V gene TRBV6-1 combines with J gene TRBJ1-2; maybe TRBD1 (5 bases). Germline CDR1 reads MNHNS; CDR2 reads SASEGT. There are 13 residues in the CDR3. V dropped 10 bases and J dropped 0 bases, with 12 bases sitting between them. The CDR3 protein is CATSGSTNYGYTF. Here the CDR3 DNA reads TGTGCCACCTCAGGGTCGACTAACTATGGCTACACCTTC.

The rearrangement joins TRBV5-5 to TRBJ2-7; TRBD2 might be the D (6 bases). This CDR3 is 14 amino acids long. V lost 0 bases and J 3 bases, leaving 10 bases between the germline ends. The germline gives CDR1 SGHKS, CDR2 YYEKEE (reference sequence). DNA of the CDR3: TGTGCCAGCAGCTTGGGGCTAGCGCGCTACGAGCAGTACTTC. This codes for CASSLGLARYEQYF.

CDR3 loop: CSAFDGTAYEQYF. The CDR3, as DNA: TGCAGCGCCTTCGACGGGACAGCCTACGAGCAGTACTTC. The chain carries TRBV29-1 and TRBJ2-7, with 7 bases aligning to TRBD1. The CDR3 is made up of 13 amino acids. The V segment lost 7 bases and the J segment 2 bases; nucleotides outside the gene matches: 8. The germline gives CDR1 SQVTM, CDR2 ANQGSEA.

The chain links TRBV15 to TRBJ2-1; D unresolved. Germline loops: CDR1 LNHNV, CDR2 YYDKDF (reference sequence). This CDR3 is 14 amino acids long. The V end lost 0 bases, the J end lost 3 bases, and 6 bases lay between the germline ends. The CDR3: CATSRDRGYNEQFF. In nucleotides, the CDR3 is TGTGCCACCAGCAGAGATCGCGGCTACAATGAGCAGTTCTTC.

The chain carries TRBV11-2 and TRBJ2-2; 8 bases line up with TRBD1. The CDR3 is made up of 14 amino acids. Germline CDR1 and CDR2: SGHAT and FQNNGV. After removal of 1 base from V and 6 bases from J, the junction contained 1 base not matched to a gene. In nucleotides, the CDR3 is TGTGCCAGCAGCTTAGCACAGGGGGCCGGGGAGCTGTTTTTT. It encodes CASSLAQGAGELFF.

The chain employs TRBV25-1 and TRBJ2-1; D remains ambiguous. The CDR3 spans 11 residues. CDR1 and CDR2 (germline): MGHDK, SYGVNS. Trimming cost V 5 bases and J 8 bases, with 7 bases left between them. CDR3 nucleotide sequence: TGTGCCAGCAGTCCCTGGGATGAGCAGTTCTTC. Translation gives CASSPWDEQFF. Using reference TRBV25-1 and TRBJ2-1 for the parts outside the CDR3, the full variable domain is EADIYQTPRYLVIGTGKKITLECSQTMGHDKMYWYQQDPGMELHLIHYSYGVNSTEKGDLSSESTVSRIRTEHFPLTLESARPSHTSQYLCASSPWDEQFFGPGTRLTVL.